These 3 T cell receptor beta chains share one sample of origin, sequenced in a study of T cell repertoires in cytomegalovirus infection. TCRdb recomputed calls from the reads with MiXCR, one row per CDR3 protein. This table holds 200,000 to 250,000 distinct CDR3 sequences, over 20% found once. Source material: CD8+ T cells from PBMCs. The origin of the receptors is a human donor in good health (CMV status not recorded). Some clones in this sample may be carry-over from other donors' samples.

The J gene is TRBJ2-5, the V gene TRBV7-9; no reliable D call. This CDR3 contains 14 residues. Deletions cut 5 bases from V and 5 bases from J, with 15 bases between. Germline values: CDR1 SEHNR, CDR2 FQNEAQ (reference sequence). CDR3 DNA: TGTGCCAGCAGCCCCCCCCCCCACGAGGAGACCCAGTACTTC. As protein: CASSPPPHEETQYF.

This rearrangement joins TRBV27 to TRBJ1-6, with D uncertain. V shed 2 bases and J shed 0 bases, with 14 bases lying between them. The CDR3 has 18 residues. Germline V CDR1 and CDR2: MNHEY, SMNVEV (reference sequence). The CDR3 DNA is TGTGCCAGCAGTTTAACGCCCGCATTTAGCTCCTATAATTCACCCCTCCACTTT. Its protein product is CASSLTPAFSSYNSPLHF.

The chain links TRBV20-1 to TRBJ1-5; tentatively, D is TRBD1 (5 bases). The germline V gene encodes CDR1 DFQATT and CDR2 SNEGSKA (reference sequence). CDR3 length: 13 amino acids. The CDR3 here is CRGGVLLNQPQHF. CDR3 nucleotide sequence: TGCAGGGGAGGGGTCCTCTTAAATCAGCCCCAGCATTTT.